What follows are 29 T cell receptor beta chains derived from one specimen sequenced in a study of Ad26.COV2.S vaccination and SARS-CoV-2 variants. Some clones are missing from TCRdb's copy, which holds only in-frame ones; the method was immunoSEQ multiplex PCR. The sample yields about 440,000 clones, about 90% seen once. The treatment: roughly 18 received Ad26.COV2.S at low or high dose, single or two shots; 5 received placebo; per-sample allocation not given. Sample collection was performed on day 63 after the first vaccine or placebo injection. The sequencing used peripheral blood, collected in a trial of Ad26.COV2.S vaccine versus placebo. These receptors all come from a person between 18 and 59 years old who received the Ad26.COV2.S COVID-19 vaccine or a placebo.

V usage is TRBV28 and J usage is TRBJ2-7, with TRBD2 matching 8 bases. V lost 3 bases, J lost 0 bases, and 4 bases stayed unmatched. Germline CDR1 MDHEN, CDR2 SYDVKM. This CDR3 comprises 15 residues. The CDR3 here is CASSFGSGASYEQYF. The CDR3 region has the DNA TGTGCCAGCAGTTTCGGTAGCGGGGCCTCCTACGAGCAGTACTTC. The variable domain in full, with the rest retrieved from reference TRBV28 and TRBJ2-7, is DVKVTQSSRYLVKRTGEKVFLECVQDMDHENMFWYRQDPGLGLRLIYFSYDVKMKEKGDIPEGYSVSREKKERFSLILESASTNQTSMYLCASSFGSGASYEQYFGPGTRLTVT.

V gene TRBV6-5 combines with J gene TRBJ1-1; D may be TRBD1 (6 bases). The germline V and J ends were trimmed by 2 bases and 3 bases, with 7 bases remaining between them. There are 13 residues in the CDR3. Germline CDR1 MNHEY, CDR2 SVGAGI. In DNA form, the CDR3 reads TGTGCCAGCAGTTACGAGGGGGACACTGAAGCTTTCTTT. It encodes CASSYEGDTEAFF.

The V gene is TRBV7-9, the J gene TRBJ1-4; 7 bases fit TRBD1. CDR3 length: 17 amino acids. Germline V CDR1 and CDR2: SEHNR, FQNEAQ (reference sequence). The J segment lost 5 bases and the V segment lost 5 bases, leaving 14 bases of the junction unmatched. This CDR3 reads CASSRSETGRENEKLFF. CDR3 in DNA: TGTGCCAGCAGCCGTTCCGAGACAGGGAGGGAAAATGAAAAACTGTTTTTT.

This chain joins TRBV5-5 and TRBJ2-7; D not resolved. CDR3 length equals 13 residues. The germline CDR1 and CDR2 sequences are SGHKS and YYEKEE (reference sequence). Trimming left V 4 bases short and J 0 bases short, with 8 bases between. The CDR3 sequence: CASSPGLSYEQYF. CDR3 DNA sequence: TGTGCCAGCAGCCCGGGCCTCTCCTACGAGCAGTACTTC.

The genes are TRBV19 and TRBJ2-3; 11 bases are a match to TRBD2. V was pared by 2 bases and J by 3 bases, with 7 bases of the junction left unmatched. The CDR3 runs to 17 residues. In germline, CDR1 is LNHDA, CDR2 SQIVND (reference sequence). The CDR3 DNA sequence: TGTGCCAGTAGTATACCTCTACTAGCGGGAGAAACAGATACGCAGTATTTT. Translation: CASSIPLLAGETDTQYF.

This clone was seen more than once but under ten times. This chain joins TRBV28 and TRBJ2-5; TRBD1 aligns across 7 bases. The junction had 15 bases not matched to a gene; V was cut back by 7 bases and J by 4 bases. This CDR3 is built from 16 residues. CDR1 is MDHEN, CDR2 SYDVKM, per germline. CDR3 nucleotide sequence: TGTGCCAGCACCGTAGGGGGCCTGGGGGCCGGAGAGACCCAGTACTTC. This translates into CASTVGGLGAGETQYF.

This clone has just one count. The rearrangement uses TRBV20-1 and TRBJ1-5, with TRBD1 identical over 10 bases. V gave up 4 bases and J gave up 2 bases; unmatched junction bases: 5. The CDR3 consists of 15 residues. In germline, CDR1 is DFQATT, CDR2 SNEGSKA (reference sequence). CDR3 region: CSAIDRGRGNQPQHF. DNA for the CDR3: TGCAGTGCTATTGACAGGGGGCGAGGCAATCAGCCCCAGCATTTT.

The J gene is TRBJ2-3, the V gene TRBV27; D ambiguous. Trimming left V 4 bases short and J 1 base short, with 15 bases between. The CDR3 contains 16 residues. In germline, CDR1 is MNHEY, CDR2 SMNVEV (reference sequence). CDR3: CASSWVAEPGTDTQYF. Here the CDR3 DNA reads TGTGCCAGCAGTTGGGTAGCCGAGCCTGGCACAGATACGCAGTATTTT.

The genes are TRBV19 and TRBJ1-6; 9 bases are a match to TRBD1. The V gene's germline CDR1 is LNHDA and CDR2 SQIVND (reference sequence). With 3 bases clipped from V and 9 bases from J, the junction kept 6 bases outside the gene matches. The CDR3 loop spans 15 amino acids. The CDR3 region has the DNA TGTGCCAGTAGTATGGGAACAGGGGGCACTTCACCCCTCCACTTT. This gives the protein CASSMGTGGTSPLHF.

The chain joins TRBV28 to TRBJ1-2, with unresolved D. Germline CDR1 reads MDHEN; CDR2 reads SYDVKM. With 5 bases removed from V and 2 bases from J, the gap between germline ends came to 6 bases. CDR3 size: 12 residues. The CDR3 loop is CASSPTNYGYTF. CDR3 coding DNA: TGTGCCAGCAGTCCTACGAACTATGGCTACACCTTC.

The chain is built from TRBV7-9 and TRBJ2-6, with TRBD1 matching over 8 bases. V gave up 4 bases and J gave up 0 bases; unmatched junction bases: 8. The CDR3 is 18 amino acids. The germline CDR1 and CDR2 sequences are SEHNR and FQNEAQ (reference sequence). CDR3 sequence reads: CASSSSPGTGSGANVLTF. As DNA, the CDR3 is TGTGCCAGCAGCTCGTCCCCCGGGACAGGCTCTGGGGCCAACGTCCTGACTTTC.

The chain combines TRBV27 with TRBJ2-7; tentatively, D is TRBD1 (6 bases). The CDR3 spans 15 residues. Germline CDR1 reads MNHEY; CDR2 reads SMNVEV (reference sequence). The V end was cut by 2 bases, the J end by 0 bases, with 11 bases between. CDR3 sequence (DNA): TGTGCCAGCAGTTTAGTCCCGGACAGCTCCTACGAGCAGTACTTC. Translation gives CASSLVPDSSYEQYF.

The chain uses TRBV5-1 and TRBJ2-1, with 10 nucleotides matching TRBD2. CDR3 size: 14 residues. V shed 7 bases, J shed 0 bases, and the junction held 1 base outside the gene matches. Germline lookup yields CDR1 SGHRS and CDR2 YFSETQ. For the CDR3, the DNA is TGCGCCAGCTCTAGCGGGAGCTCCTACAATGAGCAGTTCTTC. Amino acid sequence: CASSSGSSYNEQFF. Filled out from reference TRBV5-1 and TRBJ2-1, the complete variable domain reads KAGVTQTPRYLIKTRGQQVTLSCSPISGHRSVSWYQQTPGQGLQFLFEYFSETQRNKGNFPGRFSGRQFSNSRSEMNVSTLELGDSALYLCASSSGSSYNEQFFGPGTRLTVL.

On this clone: The limits of the CDR3 on the DNA are not certain, so only TCRdb's listed CDR3 is given. The gene calls are TRBV28 and TRBJ1-2. The CDR3 totals 13 residues, both ends included. From germline, CDR1 is MDHEN and CDR2 SYDVKM. CDR3 amino acids: CATSDPVVGLGTF.

The chain carries TRBV28 and TRBJ1-1, with D possibly TRBD1 on 5 matching bases. Between the trimmed V and J ends, which lost 3 bases and 5 bases, there was a span of 10 bases. The CDR3 spans 13 residues. Germline lookup yields CDR1 MDHEN and CDR2 SYDVKM. The CDR3 reads CASSLVGGTEAFF. In DNA form, the CDR3 reads TGTGCCAGCAGTTTGGTTGGGGGGACTGAAGCTTTCTTT.

The V gene is TRBV21-1, the J gene TRBJ2-2; the D call in the table, TRBD2, was not verified against the DNA. TRBV21-1 is a known pseudogene. This CDR3 comprises 21 residues. The CDR3 DNA sequence: TGTGCCAGCAGCCCTCTCGAGAGGGAGGATAACTCGTTCGCGAACACCGGGGAGCTGTTTTTT. It encodes CASSPLEREDNSFANTGELFF.

The chain links TRBV3-1 (or the pseudogene TRBV3-2) to TRBJ2-7; 8 bases fit TRBD2. Germline-derived CDR1 and CDR2 are LGHDT and YNNKEL (reference sequence). CDR3 size: 13 residues. J lost 5 bases, V lost 4 bases, and 4 bases had no gene match. CDR3 nucleotide sequence: TGTGCCAGCAGCCTAACTAGCGGAGACGAGCAGTACTTC. Its protein product is CASSLTSGDEQYF.

The chain joins TRBV5-6 to TRBJ2-3; D remains unclear. Germline CDR1 reads SGHDT; CDR2 reads YYEEEE. The CDR3 spans 15 residues. V was pared by 0 bases and J by 0 bases, with 8 bases between. The CDR3 DNA reads as TGTGCCAGCAGCTTGGAAGTCGCTAGCACAGATACGCAGTATTTT. Amino acid sequence: CASSLEVASTDTQYF. The complete variable domain, with remaining parts taken from reference TRBV5-6 and TRBJ2-3, reads DAGVTQSPTHLIKTRGQQVTLRCSPKSGHDTVSWYQQALGQGPQFIFQYYEEEERQRGNFPDRFSGHQFPNYSSELNVNALLLGDSALYLCASSLEVASTDTQYFGPGTRLTVL.

The V and J genes are TRBV5-1 and TRBJ2-5; D is unclear. CDR3 length equals 15 residues. The germline CDR1 and CDR2 sequences are SGHRS and YFSETQ. V lost 0 bases and J 2 bases, leaving 11 bases between the germline ends. The CDR3: CASSLAWAAQETQYF. In nucleotides, the CDR3 is TGCGCCAGCAGCTTGGCGTGGGCGGCACAAGAGACCCAGTACTTC.

The CDR3 nucleotides are TGTGCCAGCAGTTCGGAAGGGGGCTATAATTCACCCCTCCACTTT. Translating it yields CASSSEGGYNSPLHF. J is TRBJ1-6 and V is TRBV28, with D maybe TRBD1 (6 bases). The V end lost 4 bases, the J end lost 3 bases, and 10 bases lay between the germline ends. Per the germline V gene, CDR1 is MDHEN and CDR2 is SYDVKM. The CDR3 is 15 amino acids.

There are a few counts of this clone. The V gene is TRBV2, the J gene TRBJ2-7; D possibly matches TRBD1 or TRBD2 (5 bases each). Per the germline V gene, CDR1 is SNHLY and CDR2 is FYNNEI. V lost 7 bases to trimming and J lost 5 bases, with 18 bases between them. The CDR3 spans 14 residues. CDR3 sequence (DNA): TGTGCCAGCAATAAGGGGACGATCAGGAACGAGCAGTACTTC. Translated: CASNKGTIRNEQYF.

The chain has TRBV7-8 and TRBJ2-7, with D unresolved. The V end was cut by 7 bases, the J end by 2 bases, with 15 bases between. CDR3 length: 14 residues. Germline-derived CDR1 and CDR2 are SGHVS and FQNEAQ. CDR3 region: CASIHQHGTYEQYF. Here the CDR3 DNA reads TGTGCCAGCATCCACCAACACGGCACCTACGAGCAGTACTTC.

The chain couples TRBV11-2 to TRBJ2-5, with 7 nucleotides matching TRBD2. The germline V gene has CDR1 SGHAT and CDR2 FQNNGV. Unmatched junction bases numbered 9, after V lost 3 bases and J lost 5 bases. This CDR3 has 15 amino acids. CDR3 loop: CASSLGGGDGETQYF. CDR3 DNA: TGTGCCAGCAGCTTGGGGGGGGGAGACGGTGAGACCCAGTACTTC. Combining the CDR3 with reference TRBV11-2 and TRBJ2-5 gives the whole variable domain EAGVAQSPRYKIIEKRQSVAFWCNPISGHATLYWYQQILGQGPKLLIQFQNNGVVDDSQLPKDRFSAERLKGVDSTLKIQPAKLEDSAVYLCASSLGGGDGETQYFGPGTRLLVL.

The chain employs TRBV30 and TRBJ2-2; TRBD1 matches at 11 bases. CDR3 size: 17 residues. V lost 4 bases, J lost 5 bases, and 12 bases stayed unmatched. Germline V gene sequence: CDR1 GTSNPN, CDR2 SVGIG (reference sequence). The DNA for the CDR3 is TGTGCCTGGAAAACGGGACAGGGGGACTTGACGACCGGGGAGCTGTTTTTT. This encodes CAWKTGQGDLTTGELFF.

V gene TRBV7-9 combines with J gene TRBJ2-7; no reliable D call. Germline lookup yields CDR1 SEHNR and CDR2 FQNEAQ (reference sequence). The CDR3 is 14 amino acids. Trimming cost V 3 bases and J 3 bases, with 12 bases left between them. The chain's CDR3 is CASSLGSPFYEQYF. The CDR3 nucleotides read TGTGCCAGCAGCTTGGGCTCCCCATTCTACGAGCAGTACTTC.

The chain joins TRBV27 to TRBJ1-1; D not certain. CDR1 is MNHEY and CDR2 is SMNVEV in the germline V gene (reference sequence). The V end lost 0 bases, the J end lost 3 bases, and 11 bases lay between the germline ends. This CDR3 spans 15 amino acids. The CDR3: CASSLSKQIYTEAFF. The CDR3 DNA is TGTGCCAGCAGTTTATCGAAACAGATTTACACTGAAGCTTTCTTT.

V is TRBV3-1 (or the pseudogene TRBV3-2) and J is TRBJ2-2, with 11 bases lining up with TRBD2. Trimming took 0 bases from V and 8 from J; bases not matched to a gene: 11. Germline V gene sequence: CDR1 LGHDT, CDR2 YNNKEL (reference sequence). The CDR3 extends over 18 amino acids. CDR3 DNA: TGTGCCAGCAGCCAAGAGACCCAACTAGCGGGAGTCGTTGGGGAGCTGTTTTTT. Its protein is CASSQETQLAGVVGELFF.

The chain carries TRBV7-9 and TRBJ2-1; TRBD2 matches 11 bases. J gave up 7 bases and V 5 bases, and 4 bases lay outside the gene matches. The CDR3 runs 14 residues. In germline, CDR1 is SEHNR, CDR2 FQNEAQ (reference sequence). The CDR3 sequence: CASSPWTSGNEQFF. Here the CDR3 DNA reads TGTGCCAGCAGCCCCTGGACTAGCGGGAATGAGCAGTTCTTC. Looking up the rest from reference TRBV7-9 and TRBJ2-1 gives the full variable domain: DTGVSQNPRHKITKRGQNVTFRCDPISEHNRLYWYRQTLGQGPEFLTYFQNEAQLEKSRLLSDRFSAERPKGSFSTLEIQRTEQGDSAMYLCASSPWTSGNEQFFGPGTRLTVL.

The V call is TRBV18, the J call TRBJ2-5, with TRBD2 matching 7 bases. Germline trimming cut 4 bases from V and 1 base from J; bases unmatched to any gene: 3. Germline lookup yields CDR1 KGHSH and CDR2 LQKENI. This CDR3 contains 14 residues. CDR3 nucleotide sequence: TGTGCCAGCTCACTATGGACTAGCCAAGAGACCCAGTACTTC. This encodes CASSLWTSQETQYF.